The 15 T cell receptor beta chains below were found in one sample sequenced in a study of cytomegalovirus exposure and HLA in healthy donors. Both 60 Vbeta primers and 13 Jbeta primers went into the PCR. The repertoire was sequenced with immunoSEQ multiplex PCR; TCRdb's copy has only in-frame clones and lacks some. The table records around 200,000 clones, about 86% of them present only once. Sequencing input: PBMCs. These receptors originate from a woman in her 30s in good health and CMV-seronegative.

V is TRBV6-5 and J is TRBJ2-6, with a weak D call TRBD1 (6 bases). Germline V gene lookup returns CDR1 MNHEY and CDR2 SVGAGI. V lost 6 bases and J 2 bases, leaving 14 bases between the germline ends. The CDR3 extends over 16 amino acids. The CDR3 spells CASSYTAGAGANVLTF. CDR3 DNA sequence: TGTGCCAGCAGCTACACCGCAGGGGCTGGGGCCAACGTCCTGACTTTC.

For the CDR3, the DNA is TGTGCCAGCAGCTGGGGAGCGGGAGTCTACGAGCAGTACTTC. Encoded protein: CASSWGAGVYEQYF. The rearrangement uses TRBV11-2 and TRBJ2-7, with 8 bases that match TRBD2. Germline V lookup: CDR1 SGHAT, CDR2 FQNNGV. The CDR3 spans 14 residues. Unmatched junction bases numbered 5, after V lost 4 bases and J lost 3 bases.

This clone was seen more than once but under ten times. The chain uses TRBV6-5 and TRBJ2-5, with TRBD1 matching over 7 bases. V was clipped by 10 bases and J by 3 bases; unmatched bases: 5. CDR1 MNHEY and CDR2 SVGAGI come from the germline V gene. The CDR3 runs to 12 residues. CDR3 DNA sequence: TGTGCCACCCAGGGGGACAAAGAGACCCAGTACTTC. The encoded protein is CATQGDKETQYF.

The CDR3 here is CSVFGLAGGADTQYF. CDR3 nucleotide sequence: TGCAGCGTTTTCGGACTAGCGGGAGGAGCAGATACGCAGTATTTT. The chain links TRBV29-1 to TRBJ2-3; the match to TRBD2 covers 14 bases. CDR3 size: 15 residues. Germline V CDR1 and CDR2: SQVTM, ANQGSEA. The J segment lost 4 bases and the V segment lost 5 bases, leaving 5 bases of the junction unmatched.

This rearrangement joins TRBV7-3 to TRBJ2-2; TRBD2 agrees at 7 bases. The ends lost 5 bases at V and 5 bases at J; junction bases unmatched: 8. Germline loops: CDR1 SGHTA, CDR2 FQGTGA. The CDR3 covers 15 residues. This chain's CDR3 is CASSPRTRGTGELFF. The CDR3 bases are TGTGCCAGCAGCCCCCGGACTAGAGGGACCGGGGAGCTGTTTTTT.

J is TRBJ2-1 and V is TRBV5-5; D ambiguous. Trimming took off 4 bases at V and 2 bases at J, with 10 bases between the two ends. The CDR3 extends over 14 amino acids. Germline lookup yields CDR1 SGHKS and CDR2 YYEKEE (reference sequence). CDR3 in amino acids: CASSPRVTYNEQFF. DNA of the CDR3: TGTGCCAGCAGCCCACGGGTCACCTACAATGAGCAGTTCTTC.

The chain combines TRBV7-9 with TRBJ1-3; tentative D call: TRBD1 (5 bases). The CDR3 runs 16 residues. Trimming removed 1 base from V and 3 bases from J, with 13 bases in between. The germline CDR1 and CDR2 sequences are SEHNR and FQNEAQ (reference sequence). CDR3 in DNA: TGTGCCAGCAGCTTAGGGCTCCAGGGATTTGGAAACACCATATATTTT. Protein: CASSLGLQGFGNTIYF. The variable domain in full, completed from reference TRBV7-9 and TRBJ1-3, reads DTGVSQNPRHKITKRGQNVTFRCDPISEHNRLYWYRQTLGQGPEFLTYFQNEAQLEKSRLLSDRFSAERPKGSFSTLEIQRTEQGDSAMYLCASSLGLQGFGNTIYFGEGSWLTVV.

The chain carries TRBV7-2 and TRBJ1-2; TRBD1 matches 7 bases. This CDR3 spans 14 amino acids. J gave up 3 bases and V 5 bases, and 6 bases lay outside the gene matches. Germline-derived CDR1 and CDR2 are SGHTA and FQGNSA. The CDR3 bases are TGTGCCAGCAGCCCGGACAGGAGCTACTATGGCTACACCTTC. Amino acid sequence: CASSPDRSYYGYTF.

This clone was recorded a few times. CDR3 sequence (DNA): TGTGCCAGCAGCTTTACACTAGCGGGAGCCTACAATGAGCAGTTCTTC. Its protein product is CASSFTLAGAYNEQFF. V is TRBV7-3 and J is TRBJ2-1; 11 bases fit TRBD2. There are 16 residues in the CDR3. CDR1 SGHTA and CDR2 FQGTGA come from the germline V gene. Trimming removed 3 bases from V and 2 bases from J; junction bases left unmatched: 3.

The chain carries TRBV6-1 and TRBJ2-7; D perhaps matches TRBD1 (6 bases). Germline CDR1 is MNHNS and CDR2 is SASEGT. The CDR3 has 13 amino acids. Trimming stripped 7 bases from V and 4 bases from J, with 14 bases between. The CDR3 reads CASIWGLGYEQYF. The CDR3 DNA reads TGTGCCAGCATATGGGGGCTTGGGTACGAGCAGTACTTC.

The V call is TRBV6-1, the J call TRBJ2-7; tentatively, D is TRBD2 (5 bases). The CDR3 length is 11 residues. In germline, CDR1 is MNHNS, CDR2 SASEGT. Trimming left V 10 bases short and J 6 bases short, with 13 bases between. CDR3 sequence reads: CAIDYYGEQYF. CDR3 DNA sequence: TGTGCCATCGACTATTATGGCGAGCAGTACTTC.

This rearrangement joins TRBV29-1 to TRBJ1-2; D is undetermined. CDR1 SQVTM and CDR2 ANQGSEA come from the germline V gene. The CDR3 is 13 residues long. Between the trimmed V and J ends, which lost 6 bases and 7 bases, there was a span of 18 bases. CDR3: CSVPGAGRAGYTF. The CDR3 DNA sequence: TGCAGCGTACCCGGTGCGGGGAGGGCTGGCTACACCTTC.

The chain employs TRBV2 and TRBJ2-2; 9 nucleotides line up with TRBD1. J gave up 3 bases and V 5 bases, and 1 base lay outside the gene matches. The germline CDR1 and CDR2 sequences are SNHLY and FYNNEI. The CDR3 contains 14 residues. The CDR3 region has the DNA TGTGCCAGCAGTAGACAGGGGGACACCGGGGAGCTGTTTTTT. Translated: CASSRQGDTGELFF.

This chain uses TRBV30 with TRBJ2-3, with 7 positions matching TRBD2. Germline lookup yields CDR1 GTSNPN and CDR2 SVGIG (reference sequence). V gave up 2 bases and J gave up 3 bases; unmatched junction bases: 5. The CDR3 totals 14 residues. CDR3 bases: TGTGCCTGGAGTCCCCGGCGGGGGACAGATACGCAGTATTTT. Its protein is CAWSPRRGTDTQYF. The full variable domain, rest sourced from reference TRBV30 and TRBJ2-3, is SQTIHQWPATLVQPVGSPLSLECTVEGTSNPNLYWYRQAAGRGLQLLFYSVGIGQISSEVPQNLSASRPQDRQFILSSKKLLLSDSGFYLCAWSPRRGTDTQYFGPGTRLTVL.

This clone was seen a single time. The sample has other DNA sequences that encode this CDR3 too. The chain links TRBV5-1 to TRBJ2-5; D is unresolved. This CDR3 is 13 amino acids long. Germline lookup yields CDR1 SGHRS and CDR2 YFSETQ. V was pared by 0 bases and J by 5 bases, with 8 bases between. The CDR3 sequence: CASSLVGEETQYF. In DNA, the CDR3 is TGCGCCAGCAGCTTGGTAGGAGAGGAGACCCAGTACTTC.